Below, 19 T cell receptor beta chains from the same sample are listed, as sequenced in a study of immune characterization of retroperitoneal liposarcoma. TCRdb fed the PCR reads into MiXCR, producing one record per CDR3 protein. The sample includes about 11,000 distinct CDR3 sequences, about a quarter of them seen just once. The sample comprised tumor tissue. The source is a male donor with retroperitoneal liposarcoma.

The chain uses TRBV7-2 and TRBJ2-1; TRBD2 agrees at 7 bases. The end of the DNA aligns better with TRBJ2-5, so the J call may be wrong. Germline CDR1 SGHTA, CDR2 FQGNSA. CDR3 length: 16 amino acids. CDR3 DNA sequence: TGTGCCAGCAGCTTAGGGTCTAGCGGATCGCAAGAGACCCAGTACTTC. This translates into CASSLGSSGSQETQYF.

This clonotype was detected ten times or more. The CDR3 coding sequence is TGTGCCAGCAGACGACTAGCGGCTACGTCGACGCAGTATTTT. Translated: CASRRLAATSTQYF. The J gene is TRBJ2-3, the V gene TRBV6-1; 9 nucleotides line up with TRBD2. The J segment lost 9 bases and the V segment lost 6 bases, leaving 10 bases of the junction unmatched. CDR1 and CDR2 from the germline V gene are MNHNS and SASEGT. The CDR3 is made up of 14 amino acids.

In this sample, this clonotype is medium-sized. The rearrangement links TRBV6-1 to TRBJ2-1; 8 nucleotides agree with TRBD1. TRBJ2-7 matches the DNA end more closely, so the J call is doubtful. The CDR3 loop spans 13 amino acids. CDR1 is MNHNS and CDR2 is SASEGT in the germline V gene. CDR3 loop: CASSPLDRGEQYF. The CDR3 DNA reads TGTGCCAGCAGCCCCCTCGACAGGGGCGAGCAGTACTTC.

The table lists this clonotype with many counts. V gene TRBV6-1 combines with J gene TRBJ2-1, with D possibly being TRBD2 (6 bases). Germline assignment: CDR1 MNHNS and CDR2 SASEGT. This CDR3 has 11 amino acids. The germline V and J ends were trimmed by 7 bases and 10 bases, with 11 bases remaining between them. The CDR3 sequence: CASTSAGEQFF. In DNA form, the CDR3 reads TGTGCCAGCACCTCGGCGGGGGAGCAGTTCTTC.

Judged by abundance, this clonotype is medium-sized. V and J are TRBV6-6 and TRBJ2-1; D may be TRBD1 or TRBD2 (5 bases each). The J call may be wrong; the DNA end is better matched by TRBJ2-7. The CDR3 contains 14 residues. Looked up from germline, CDR1 is MNHNY and CDR2 is SVGAGI (reference sequence). For the CDR3, the DNA is TGTGCCAGCAGTTACTCCGAGGGGTCTGCGGAGCAGTACTTC. The encoded protein is CASSYSEGSAEQYF.

In its sample, this clonotype ranks as large (0.1 to 1%). V gene TRBV6-1 combines with J gene TRBJ2-3; D not certain. V was clipped by 6 bases and J by 5 bases, with 18 bases between them. Germline CDR1 is MNHNS and CDR2 is SASEGT. The CDR3 has 15 residues. CDR3 sequence: CASSLRRTEQDTQYF. Written as DNA, the CDR3 is TGTGCCAGCAGCCTTAGACGGACGGAGCAAGATACGCAGTATTTT.

This clonotype was counted a few times. V gene TRBV6-1 combines with J gene TRBJ2-5, with D possibly called TRBD1 or TRBD2 (5 bases each). The DNA end is a closer match to TRBJ2-1, so the J assignment may be wrong. The CDR3 covers 15 residues. Germline-derived CDR1 and CDR2 are MNHNS and SASEGT. The CDR3 DNA is TGTGCCAGCAGAGACCTGACCCGGGTGGGGGAGACCCAGTTCTTC. This codes for CASRDLTRVGETQFF.

This clonotype showed up just a few times. The rearrangement joins TRBV5-6 to TRBJ2-5; D may match TRBD1 or TRBD2 (6 bases each). The germline V gene encodes CDR1 SGHDT and CDR2 YYEEEE. V lost 7 bases to trimming and J lost 3 bases, with 10 bases between them. The length of the CDR3 is 12 residues. The CDR3 sequence is CASGGPKETQYF. In DNA form, the CDR3 reads TGTGCCAGCGGGGGGCCAAAAGAGACCCAGTACTTC.

This chain joins TRBV7-6 and TRBJ1-1; tentatively, D is TRBD1 (6 bases). This CDR3 has 15 amino acids. Trimming took 6 bases from V and 3 from J, leaving 17 bases between them. Germline V gene data show CDR1 as SGHVS and CDR2 as FNYEAQ. This CDR3 reads CASSPGGEGDTEAFF. DNA of the CDR3: TGTGCCAGCAGTCCCGGGGGGGAGGGGGACACTGAAGCTTTCTTT.

By frequency in the sample, this clonotype is medium-sized. The V gene is TRBV7-6, the J gene TRBJ2-7; D is unresolved. Trimming left V 3 bases short and J 2 bases short, with 11 bases between. This CDR3 is built from 14 residues. Germline V lookup: CDR1 SGHVS, CDR2 FNYEAQ. CDR3 sequence: CASSFGFPAYEQYF. CDR3 DNA sequence: TGTGCCAGCAGCTTCGGATTTCCCGCCTACGAGCAGTACTTC.

This clonotype was counted ten times or more. This sequence joins TRBV25-1 and TRBJ2-3; the match to TRBD2 covers 7 bases. Unmatched junction bases numbered 10, after V lost 3 bases and J lost 4 bases. CDR1 is MGHDK and CDR2 is SYGVNS in the germline V gene. The CDR3 is 16 amino acids. CDR3 sequence reads: CASSDSIGGESDTQYF. The CDR3 region has the DNA TGTGCCAGCAGTGACTCCATTGGGGGGGAGTCAGATACGCAGTATTTT.

The rearrangement uses TRBV4-1 and TRBJ2-4; 8 nucleotides agree with TRBD2. The J call is in doubt because the DNA end fits TRBJ2-1 better. The CDR3 has 13 amino acids. Germline assignment: CDR1 MGHRA and CDR2 YSYEKL. CDR3 sequence (DNA): TGCGCCAGCAGCCAAGGGACTAGCAACATTCAGTTCTTC. Amino acids: CASSQGTSNIQFF.

The chain is built from TRBV7-6 and TRBJ2-4; TRBD2 matches 9 bases. In germline, CDR1 is SGHVS, CDR2 FNYEAQ. With V trimmed by 5 bases and J by 13 bases, 15 bases remained unmatched. This CDR3 is 15 amino acids long. The CDR3 sequence: CASSQWREGHNEQYF. The DNA of the CDR3 is TGTGCCAGCAGCCAGTGGCGGGAGGGCCACAATGAGCAGTACTTC.

This clonotype was recorded many times. This chain connects TRBV6-6 to TRBJ2-5; D gene ambiguous. V lost 0 bases to trimming and J lost 2 bases, with 7 bases between them. Germline V gene data show CDR1 as MNHNY and CDR2 as SVGAGI (reference sequence). CDR3 size: 14 residues. CDR3 sequence: CASSYSSRQETQYF. As DNA, the CDR3 is TGTGCCAGCAGTTACTCGAGTCGTCAAGAGACCCAGTACTTC.

This clonotype was picked up many times. The gene calls are TRBV12-3 or TRBV12-4 and TRBJ2-4, with a tentative D call TRBD1 (5 bases). TRBJ2-5 matches the DNA end more closely, so the J call is doubtful. CDR3 length equals 14 residues. CDR3 sequence reads: CASSLNQGQETQYF. The CDR3 DNA reads as TGTGCCAGCAGTCTAAACCAGGGTCAAGAGACCCAGTACTTC.

There are a few counts of this clonotype. The genes are TRBV6-1 and TRBJ1-5, with D possibly being TRBD1 (5 bases). V lost 5 bases and J lost 5, with 13 bases in between. This CDR3 spans 14 amino acids. Germline CDR1 reads MNHNS; CDR2 reads SASEGT. CDR3 nucleotides: TGTGCCAGCAGTCCCGGGGGGGGGGATCAGCCCCAGCATTTT. Encoded protein: CASSPGGGDQPQHF.

This clonotype is medium-sized by share. The chain joins TRBV7-2 to TRBJ2-5, with 10 bases matching TRBD2. The CDR3 loop spans 16 amino acids. From germline, CDR1 is SGHTA and CDR2 FQGNSA. Losses at the gene ends were 2 bases for V and 5 bases for J; bases not matched to a gene: 8. The chain's CDR3 is CASSLRTSGMGETQYF. The CDR3 DNA is TGTGCCAGCAGCTTACGAACTAGCGGGATGGGTGAGACCCAGTACTTC. Based on the CDR3 plus reference TRBV7-2 and TRBJ2-5, the full variable domain is GAGVSQSPSNKVTEKGKDVELRCDPISGHTALYWYRQSLGQGLEFLIYFQGNSAPDKSGLPSDRFSAERTGGSVSTLTIQRTQQEDSAVYLCASSLRTSGMGETQYFGPGTRLLVL.

The chain is built from TRBV6-1 and TRBJ1-1, with D perhaps TRBD1 (6 bases). The germline V and J ends were trimmed by 6 bases and 4 bases, with 21 bases remaining between them. The CDR3 length is 16 residues. Germline CDR1 is MNHNS and CDR2 is SASEGT. For the CDR3, the DNA is TGTGCCAGCAGAGAAACAAAAGGAGGGGGAGTCACTGAAGCTTTCTTT. As protein: CASRETKGGGVTEAFF.

The chain is built from TRBV6-1 and TRBJ2-3; 9 nucleotides line up with TRBD2. The V gene end was trimmed by 3 bases and the J gene end by 4 bases; junction bases not matched to a gene: 5. There are 15 residues in the CDR3. Germline CDR1 is MNHNS and CDR2 is SASEGT. The CDR3 reads CASSEAGGRSDTQYF. The CDR3 DNA is TGTGCCAGCAGTGAGGCGGGGGGGCGATCAGATACGCAGTATTTT.